These 7 T cell receptor beta chains were sequenced from one sample in a study of blood T cell repertoires in COVID-19 (dated by TCRdb to about 2020). The protocol used for the library was the immunoSEQ multiplex PCR assay. The immuneACCESS repertoire file appears here via TCRdb, limited to in-frame rearrangements. These files lack a portion of the clones; in checked studies, under half of the deficit traces to unresolved V genes, and the cause of the others is not known. The sample records just over 95,000 clones, around 80% of which are singletons. The ten largest clones capture more than 15% of the sample. Sequencing was done on a sample of peripheral blood. These receptors originate from a man older than 75 with acute or convalescent COVID-19.

This sequence joins TRBV5-1 and TRBJ2-2; 12 bases are shared with TRBD2. Germline V CDR1 and CDR2: SGHRS, YFSETQ. The CDR3 sequence is 16 residues long. V gave up 3 bases and J gave up 6 bases; unmatched junction bases: 6. The DNA of the CDR3 is TGCGCCAGCAGCTGGAGACTAGCGGGGGTAGCCGGGGAGCTGTTTTTT. It yields the protein CASSWRLAGVAGELFF.

V gene TRBV6-5 combines with J gene TRBJ2-7, with 8 bases aligning to TRBD1. V was pared by 7 bases and J by 1 base, with 6 bases of the junction left unmatched. Germline CDR1 MNHEY, CDR2 SVGAGI. CDR3 length: 14 residues. CDR3 region: CASMGRGQSYEQYF. CDR3 nucleotides: TGTGCCAGCATGGGCAGGGGGCAATCCTACGAGCAGTACTTC.

The chain links TRBV5-1 to TRBJ1-1; D possibly corresponds to TRBD1 (5 bases). The CDR3 totals 16 residues. CDR1 and CDR2 from the germline V gene are SGHRS and YFSETQ. Trimming left V 1 base short and J 0 bases short, with 13 bases between. The CDR3 is CASSLQGLRLNTEAFF. CDR3 sequence (DNA): TGCGCCAGCAGCTTGCAGGGCCTCCGTTTGAACACTGAAGCTTTCTTT. Full variable domain (rest looked up from reference TRBV5-1 and TRBJ1-1): KAGVTQTPRYLIKTRGQQVTLSCSPISGHRSVSWYQQTPGQGLQFLFEYFSETQRNKGNFPGRFSGRQFSNSRSEMNVSTLELGDSALYLCASSLQGLRLNTEAFFGQGTRLTVV.

The chain has TRBV4-3 and TRBJ2-2; D is perhaps TRBD2 (6 bases). Germline V gene data show CDR1 as LGHNA and CDR2 as YSLEER. V was cut by 5 bases and J by 3 bases, with 13 bases left in between. This CDR3 has 15 residues. The CDR3 spells CASSTRPGDTGELFF. The CDR3 DNA reads as TGCGCCAGCAGCACACGACCGGGAGACACCGGGGAGCTGTTTTTT.

This clone has only a few counts. The chain links TRBV18 to TRBJ2-7; 11 bases are shared with TRBD1. The CDR3 sequence is 14 residues long. The V gene end was trimmed by 3 bases and the J gene end by 2 bases; junction bases not matched to a gene: 0. Germline assignment: CDR1 KGHSH and CDR2 LQKENI. The CDR3 spells CASSPGQGAYEQYF. The CDR3 DNA is TGTGCCAGCTCACCGGGACAGGGGGCCTACGAGCAGTACTTC. Based on the CDR3 plus reference TRBV18 and TRBJ2-7, the full variable domain is NAGVMQNPRHLVRRRGQEARLRCSPMKGHSHVYWYRQLPEEGLKFMVYLQKENIIDESGMPKERFSAEFPKEGPSILRIQQVVRGDSAAYFCASSPGQGAYEQYFGPGTRLTVT.

There are a few counts of this clone. In nucleotides, the CDR3 is TGTGCCAGCTCACCACCGGAAAACAGGGGAGAGACCCAGTACTTC. Translation gives CASSPPENRGETQYF. The chain couples TRBV18 to TRBJ2-5; 7 positions agree with TRBD1. V gave up 0 bases and J gave up 4 bases; unmatched junction bases: 5. The CDR3 runs 15 residues. From germline, CDR1 is KGHSH and CDR2 LQKENI.

This clone has just one count. V and J are TRBV28 and TRBJ1-1; D call uncertain. Trimming cost V 3 bases and J 3 bases, with 14 bases left between them. This CDR3 is built from 15 residues. CDR1 and CDR2 from the germline V gene are MDHEN and SYDVKM. The CDR3 protein is CASSFGGNYHTEAFF. The DNA of the CDR3 is TGTGCCAGCAGTTTCGGAGGGAATTATCACACTGAAGCTTTCTTT.